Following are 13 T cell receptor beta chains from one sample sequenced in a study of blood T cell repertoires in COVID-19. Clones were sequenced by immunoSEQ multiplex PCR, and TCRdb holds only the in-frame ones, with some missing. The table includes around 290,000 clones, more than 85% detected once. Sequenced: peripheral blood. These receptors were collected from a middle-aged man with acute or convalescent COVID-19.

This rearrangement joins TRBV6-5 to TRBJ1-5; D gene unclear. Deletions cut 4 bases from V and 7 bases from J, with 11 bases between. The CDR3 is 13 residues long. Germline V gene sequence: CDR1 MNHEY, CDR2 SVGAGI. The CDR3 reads CASSSLDNQPQHF. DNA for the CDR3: TGTGCCAGCAGTTCCCTTGACAACCAGCCCCAGCATTTT.

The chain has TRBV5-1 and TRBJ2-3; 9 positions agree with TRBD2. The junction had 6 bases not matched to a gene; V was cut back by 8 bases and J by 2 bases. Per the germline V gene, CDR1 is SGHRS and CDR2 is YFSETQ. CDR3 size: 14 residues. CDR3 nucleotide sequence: TGCGCCAGTAGCGGGGGCCACCCCACAGATACGCAGTATTTT. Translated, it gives CASSGGHPTDTQYF. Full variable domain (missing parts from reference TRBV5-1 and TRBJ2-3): KAGVTQTPRYLIKTRGQQVTLSCSPISGHRSVSWYQQTPGQGLQFLFEYFSETQRNKGNFPGRFSGRQFSNSRSEMNVSTLELGDSALYLCASSGGHPTDTQYFGPGTRLTVL.

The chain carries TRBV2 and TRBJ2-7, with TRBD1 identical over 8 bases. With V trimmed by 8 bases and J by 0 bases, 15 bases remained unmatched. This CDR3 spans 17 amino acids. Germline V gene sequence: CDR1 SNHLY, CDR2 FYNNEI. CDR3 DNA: TGTGCCAGCCTTAGACGGACCCGGGACAGGACCTCCTACGAGCAGTACTTC. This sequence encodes CASLRRTRDRTSYEQYF.

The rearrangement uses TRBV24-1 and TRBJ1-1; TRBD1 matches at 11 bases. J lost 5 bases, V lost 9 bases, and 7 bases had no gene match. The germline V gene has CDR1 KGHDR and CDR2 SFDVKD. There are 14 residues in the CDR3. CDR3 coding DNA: TGTGCCACCGGGGGAGGACAGGGGGCGACTGAAGCTTTCTTT. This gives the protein CATGGGQGATEAFF.

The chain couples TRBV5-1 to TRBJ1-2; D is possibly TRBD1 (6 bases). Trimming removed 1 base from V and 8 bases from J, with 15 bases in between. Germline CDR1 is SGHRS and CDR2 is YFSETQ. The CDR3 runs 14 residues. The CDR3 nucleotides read TGCGCCAGCAGCTTGAACAGGGCTCGGGCAGGCTACACCTTC. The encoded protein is CASSLNRARAGYTF.

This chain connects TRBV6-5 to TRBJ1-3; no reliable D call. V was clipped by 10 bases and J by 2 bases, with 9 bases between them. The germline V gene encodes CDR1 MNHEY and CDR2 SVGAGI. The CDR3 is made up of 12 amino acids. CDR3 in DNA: TGTGCCATCTTGGGAGCTGGAAACACCATATATTTT. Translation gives CAILGAGNTIYF.

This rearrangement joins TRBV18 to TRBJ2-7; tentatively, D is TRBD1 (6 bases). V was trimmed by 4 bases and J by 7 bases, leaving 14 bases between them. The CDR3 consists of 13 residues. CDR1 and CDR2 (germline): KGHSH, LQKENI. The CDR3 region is CASSLSIQGEQYF. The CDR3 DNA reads TGTGCCAGCTCACTTTCGATTCAGGGGGAGCAGTACTTC.

The CDR3 nucleotides read TGTGCCAGCAGTTCCGGACAGAACTACGAGCAGTACTTC. Translated, it gives CASSSGQNYEQYF. The J gene is TRBJ2-7, the V gene TRBV12-3 or TRBV12-4; tentatively, D is TRBD1 (6 bases). This CDR3 has 13 residues. Trimming removed 4 bases from V and 3 bases from J, with 10 bases in between.

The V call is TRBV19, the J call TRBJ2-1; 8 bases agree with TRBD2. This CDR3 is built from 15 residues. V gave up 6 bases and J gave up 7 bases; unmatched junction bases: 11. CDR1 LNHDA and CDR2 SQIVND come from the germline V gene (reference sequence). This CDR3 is CASRPSGGAGNEQFF. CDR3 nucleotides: TGTGCCAGTAGACCGTCCGGGGGGGCGGGTAATGAGCAGTTCTTC.

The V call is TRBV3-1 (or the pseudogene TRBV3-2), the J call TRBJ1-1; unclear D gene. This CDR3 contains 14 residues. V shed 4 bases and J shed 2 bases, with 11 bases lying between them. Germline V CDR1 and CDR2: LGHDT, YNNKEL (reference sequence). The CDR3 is CASSLLFGNTEAFF. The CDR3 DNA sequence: TGTGCCAGCAGCCTACTATTTGGAAACACTGAAGCTTTCTTT.

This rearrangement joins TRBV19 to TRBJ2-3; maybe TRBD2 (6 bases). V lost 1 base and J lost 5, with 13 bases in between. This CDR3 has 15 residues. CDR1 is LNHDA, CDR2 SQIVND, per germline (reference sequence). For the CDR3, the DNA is TGTGCCAGTAGTATAGGGGGGACTCCTGTAGATACGCAGTATTTT. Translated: CASSIGGTPVDTQYF.

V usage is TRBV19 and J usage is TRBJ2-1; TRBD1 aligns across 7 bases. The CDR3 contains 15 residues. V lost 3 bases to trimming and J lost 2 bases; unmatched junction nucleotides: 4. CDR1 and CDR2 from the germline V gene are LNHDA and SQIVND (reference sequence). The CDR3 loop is CASSMLQGPYNEQFF. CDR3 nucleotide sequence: TGTGCCAGTAGTATGTTACAGGGGCCCTACAATGAGCAGTTCTTC.

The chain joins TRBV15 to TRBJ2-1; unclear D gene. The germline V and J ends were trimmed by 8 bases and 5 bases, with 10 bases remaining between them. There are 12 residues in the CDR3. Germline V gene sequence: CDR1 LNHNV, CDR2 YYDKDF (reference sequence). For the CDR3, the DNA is TGTGCCACCGCCTGGAGAGACAATGAGCAGTTCTTC. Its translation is CATAWRDNEQFF.